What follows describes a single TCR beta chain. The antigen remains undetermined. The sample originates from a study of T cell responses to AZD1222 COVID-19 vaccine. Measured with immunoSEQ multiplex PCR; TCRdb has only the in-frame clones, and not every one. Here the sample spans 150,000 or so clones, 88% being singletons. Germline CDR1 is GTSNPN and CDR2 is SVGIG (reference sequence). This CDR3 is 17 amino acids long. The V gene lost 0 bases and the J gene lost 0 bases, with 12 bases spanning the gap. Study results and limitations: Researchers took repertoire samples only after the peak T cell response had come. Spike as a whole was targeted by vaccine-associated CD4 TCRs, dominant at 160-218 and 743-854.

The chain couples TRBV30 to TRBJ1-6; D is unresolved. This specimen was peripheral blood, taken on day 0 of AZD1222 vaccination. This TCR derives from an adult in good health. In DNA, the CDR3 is TGTGCCTGGAGTGTTCGGTCTAGAAGCTCCTATAATTCACCCCTCCACTTT. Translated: CAWSVRSRSSYNSPLHF.